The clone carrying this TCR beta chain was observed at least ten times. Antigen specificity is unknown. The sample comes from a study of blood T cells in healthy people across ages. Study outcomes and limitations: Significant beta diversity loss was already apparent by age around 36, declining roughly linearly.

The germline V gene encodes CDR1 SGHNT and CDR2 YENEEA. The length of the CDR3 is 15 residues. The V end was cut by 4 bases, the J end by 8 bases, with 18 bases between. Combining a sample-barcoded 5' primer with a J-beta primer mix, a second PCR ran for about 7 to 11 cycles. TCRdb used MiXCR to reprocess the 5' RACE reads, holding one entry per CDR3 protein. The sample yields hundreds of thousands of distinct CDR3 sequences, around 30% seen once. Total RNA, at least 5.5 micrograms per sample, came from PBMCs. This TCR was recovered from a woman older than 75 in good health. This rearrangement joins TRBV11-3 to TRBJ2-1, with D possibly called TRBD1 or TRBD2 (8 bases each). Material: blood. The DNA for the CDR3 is TGTGCCAGCAGCTCGGGGGGGGACAGGAGACATGAGCAGTTCTTC. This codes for CASSSGGDRRHEQFF.